The clone carrying this T cell receptor (beta chain) was observed a few times. In the original analysis: Using reference gene primer amplification, nucleated cell counts were estimated. Using immunoSEQ multiplex PCR, the repertoire was profiled, and TCRdb retains in-frame clones only, with some absent. The V and J calls and clone size are taken from that table; D and trimming were inferred from the DNA. The top ten hold around 5.2% of the sample, which has 95,000 to 150,000 clones, approximately 74% seen once. V gave up 0 bases and J gave up 4 bases, with 21 bases separating them. This CDR3 has 18 amino acids. CDR1 and CDR2 (germline): LNHNV, YYDKDF (reference sequence). The entry originates in a study of blood T cell repertoires in COVID-19. Looking at the study overall: Italy, Spain and the United States were the sources of the convalescent and acute COVID-19 samples.

Source material: peripheral blood. The receptor was derived from a man aged 60-69 years with acute or convalescent COVID-19. The V gene is TRBV15, the J gene TRBJ1-2; D not certain. This CDR3 reads CATSRDYEGTSDSYGYTF. CDR3 sequence (DNA): TGTGCCACCAGCAGAGATTACGAGGGCACCTCTGACTCCTATGGCTACACCTTC.